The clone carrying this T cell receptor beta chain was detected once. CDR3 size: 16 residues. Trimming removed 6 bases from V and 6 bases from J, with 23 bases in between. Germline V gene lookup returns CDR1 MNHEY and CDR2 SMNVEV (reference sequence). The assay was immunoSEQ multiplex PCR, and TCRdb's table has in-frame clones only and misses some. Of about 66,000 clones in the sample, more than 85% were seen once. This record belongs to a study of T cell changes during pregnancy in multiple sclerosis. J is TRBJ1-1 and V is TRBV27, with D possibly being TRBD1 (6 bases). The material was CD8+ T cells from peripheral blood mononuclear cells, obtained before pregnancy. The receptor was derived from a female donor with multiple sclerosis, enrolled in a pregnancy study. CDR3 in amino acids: CASRTQGMENTPEAFF. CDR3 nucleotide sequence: TGTGCCAGCAGAACTCAGGGGATGGAGAACACTCCTGAAGCTTTCTTT.